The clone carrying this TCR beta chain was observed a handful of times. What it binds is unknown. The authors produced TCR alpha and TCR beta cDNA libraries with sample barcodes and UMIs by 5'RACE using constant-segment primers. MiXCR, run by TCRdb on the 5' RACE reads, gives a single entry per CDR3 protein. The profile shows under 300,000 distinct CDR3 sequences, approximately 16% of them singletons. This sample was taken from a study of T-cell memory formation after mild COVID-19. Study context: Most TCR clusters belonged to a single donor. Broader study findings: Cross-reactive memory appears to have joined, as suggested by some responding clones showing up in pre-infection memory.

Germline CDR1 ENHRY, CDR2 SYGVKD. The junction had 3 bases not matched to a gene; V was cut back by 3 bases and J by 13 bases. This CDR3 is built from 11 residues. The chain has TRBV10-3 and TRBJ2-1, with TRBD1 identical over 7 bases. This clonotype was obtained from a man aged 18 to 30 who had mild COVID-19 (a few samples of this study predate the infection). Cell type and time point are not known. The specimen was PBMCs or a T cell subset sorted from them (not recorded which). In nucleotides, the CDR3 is TGTGCCATCAGTGACCGGGACAGACAGTTCTTC. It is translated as CAISDRDRQFF.